These T cell receptor beta chains were read from a single sample in a study of shared clonotypes between healthy human individuals. The table came from immunoSEQ multiplex PCR; TCRdb's copy has only in-frame clones and leaves some out. The sample consists of about 800,000 clones, about 96% of them appearing once. Sequenced sample: naive CD8+ T cells sorted from blood. The receptor set was obtained from a man aged 25 to 40 in good health. Both conserved end residues are part of each CDR3. The D gene is left open where the match is weak. Part of the rows lack a size; the others show once, few, many or a class for expanded clones.

V gene,D gene,J gene,clone size,CDR3 DNA,CDR3 protein
TRBV6-1,.,TRBJ2-5,.,TGTGCCAGCAGTGAATTTGATTTCCAAGAGACCCAGTACTTC,CASSEFDFQETQYF
TRBV2,.,TRBJ2-5,.,TGTGCCAGCAGTGACGTAGCGCCGAAGGAACAAGAGACCCAGTACTTC,CASSDVAPKEQETQYF
TRBV27,TRBD1,TRBJ2-7,.,TGTGCCAGTAAGACCGCGGGACAGGGGTCCTACGAGCAGTACTTC,CASKTAGQGSYEQYF
TRBV29-1,.,TRBJ2-1,.,TGCAGCGTTGACGGCTCGCACACTAAGGGCGATGAGCAGTTCTTC,CSVDGSHTKGDEQFF
TRBV5-1,TRBD1,TRBJ2-7,.,TGCGCCAGCAGCCCCACGGGACAGGGAGGCGAGCAGTACTTC,CASSPTGQGGEQYF
TRBV14,TRBD2,TRBJ2-1,.,TGTGCCAGCAGCGGAGCGGGAGAAGGTGAGCAGTTCTTC,CASSGAGEGEQFF
TRBV27,.,TRBJ1-5,.,TGTGCCAGCAGTTCTCTTCCCACAGATCAGCCCCAGCATTTT,CASSSLPTDQPQHF
TRBV28,TRBD1,TRBJ2-7,.,TGTGCCAGCAACCCACCGGGACAGGGGTACGAGCAGTACTTC,CASNPPGQGYEQYF
TRBV7-9,.,TRBJ2-7,.,TGTGCCAGCAGCCGGGACAACCAGCGATACTTC,CASSRDNQRYF
TRBV6-5,.,TRBJ1-1,once,TGTGCCAGCAGTTACTCGCTGAACACTGAAGCTTTCTTT,CASSYSLNTEAFF
TRBV5-6,.,TRBJ2-4,.,TGTGCCAGCAGCTTGTTTTTTGCCCACCTAGCCAAAAACATTCAGTACTTC,CASSLFFAHLAKNIQYF
TRBV7-9,.,TRBJ1-2,.,TGTGCCAGCAGCGTGGACGGCTATGGCTACACCTTC,CASSVDGYGYTF
TRBV9,.,TRBJ1-1,.,TGTGCCAGCGGTACCAATGACGAAGCTTTCTTT,CASGTNDEAFF
TRBV11-2,.,TRBJ2-7,.,TGTGCCAGCAGCTTAGCGGGAGTAGGCTACGAGCAGTACTTC,CASSLAGVGYEQYF
TRBV27,.,TRBJ2-3,.,TGTGCCAGCAGTAAACCAGCGCGGGGCGGCGCCTTTAGCACAGATACGCAGTATTTT,CASSKPARGGAFSTDTQYF
TRBV9,TRBD2,TRBJ2-3,.,TGTGCCAGCAGCGTAGGACTAGCGGGAACAGATACGCAGTATTTT,CASSVGLAGTDTQYF
TRBV7-9,.,TRBJ2-1,.,TGTGCCAGCAGCCAATTGGACGGATCCTACAATGAGCAGTTCTTC,CASSQLDGSYNEQFF
TRBV2,.,TRBJ1-3,.,TGTGCCAGCAGTGGCCAAAAGGGTACCAGCTCTGGAAACACCATATATTTT,CASSGQKGTSSGNTIYF
TRBV11-2,.,TRBJ2-1,.,TGTGCCAGCAGCTTAGGTTATGGGCTTGTTGATGAGCAGTTCTTC,CASSLGYGLVDEQFF
TRBV4-1,.,TRBJ2-1,.,TGCGCCAGCAGCCAAGCCCGGGTTGAGCAGTTCTTC,CASSQARVEQFF
TRBV27,.,TRBJ2-1,once,TGTGCCAGCAGTTTAGGGGGCTGGAATGAGCAGTTCTTC,CASSLGGWNEQFF
TRBV29-1,.,TRBJ2-7,few,TGCAGCGTTGAAGATCCGGGGGCGCAGTCCTACGAGCAGTACTTC,CSVEDPGAQSYEQYF
TRBV7-9,.,TRBJ1-1,once,TGTGCCACCAAATCGAACACTGAAGCTTTCTTT,CATKSNTEAFF